Below, one T cell receptor (beta chain) is given with its context. The template used for profiling TCR beta VDJ and CDR3 was genomic DNA. TCRdb reprocessed the reads with MiXCR, giving one entry per CDR3 protein. The top ten hold roughly 1.2% of the sample, which has approximately 300,000 distinct CDR3 sequences, about 50% seen once. Deletions cut 6 bases from V and 13 bases from J, with 19 bases between. The CDR3 spans 13 residues. Per germline, CDR1 SNHLY and CDR2 FYNNEI. Sequenced patients had shown CD8+CD57+ cell expansion by flow cytometry. This entry is derived from a study of CD8+CD57+ T cells in acquired aplastic anemia.

The receptor's source is a human donor with aplastic anemia. V is TRBV2 and J is TRBJ2-4; either TRBD1 or TRBD2 may supply D (5 bases each). Sequencing used sorted CD4+, CD8+, or CD8+CD57+ T cells (not recorded which) from PBMCs. The CDR3 sequence is CASRTGRLNEQYF. The CDR3 nucleotides are TGTGCCAGCAGGACGGGACGGCTCAATGAGCAGTACTTC. The full variable domain, completed using reference TRBV2 and TRBJ2-4, is EPEVTQTPSHQVTQMGQEVILRCVPISNHLYFYWYRQILGQKVEFLVSFYNNEISEKSEIFDDQFSVERPDGSNFTLKIRSTKLEDSAMYFCASRTGRLNEQYFGAGTRLSVL.